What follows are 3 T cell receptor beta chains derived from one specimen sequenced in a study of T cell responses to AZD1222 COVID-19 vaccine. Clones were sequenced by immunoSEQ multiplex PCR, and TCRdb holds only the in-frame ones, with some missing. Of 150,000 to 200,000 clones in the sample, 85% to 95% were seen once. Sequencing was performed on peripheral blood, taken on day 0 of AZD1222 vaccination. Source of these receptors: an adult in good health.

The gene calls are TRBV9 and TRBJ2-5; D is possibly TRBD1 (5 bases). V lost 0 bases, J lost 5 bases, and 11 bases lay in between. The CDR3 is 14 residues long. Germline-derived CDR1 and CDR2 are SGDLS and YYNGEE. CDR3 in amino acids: CASSVGLWGETQYF. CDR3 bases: TGTGCCAGCAGCGTAGGTCTGTGGGGCGAGACCCAGTACTTC.

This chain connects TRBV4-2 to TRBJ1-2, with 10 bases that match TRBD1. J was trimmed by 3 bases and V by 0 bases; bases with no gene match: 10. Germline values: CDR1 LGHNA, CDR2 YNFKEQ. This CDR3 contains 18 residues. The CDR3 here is CASSQDFETGGVHYGYTF. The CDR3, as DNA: TGTGCCAGCAGCCAAGATTTTGAGACAGGGGGCGTCCACTATGGCTACACCTTC.

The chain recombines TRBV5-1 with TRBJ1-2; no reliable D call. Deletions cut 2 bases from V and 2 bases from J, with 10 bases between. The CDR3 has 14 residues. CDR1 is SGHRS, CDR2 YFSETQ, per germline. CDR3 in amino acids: CASSFTDQNYGYTF. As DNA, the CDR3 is TGCGCCAGCAGCTTCACAGATCAAAACTATGGCTACACCTTC.